This T cell receptor beta chain was sequenced during a study of identical twins. This clonotype was recorded a few times. Antigen: not known. Unique molecular identifiers were present on cDNA, and template switching added a universal primer site. TCRdb re-called the 5' RACE reads with MiXCR, one entry per CDR3 protein. The repertoire has about 570,000 distinct CDR3 sequences, over 8.5% of them found once; the top ten carry 2.5% to 3.5%. Study outcomes and limitations: For zero-insertion analyses, partial confounding could come from invariant MAIT and iNKT cells.

Donors uniformly comprised healthy Caucasians. Per germline, CDR1 LGHNA and CDR2 YSLEER. V lost 1 base, J lost 2 bases, and 6 bases lay in between. The CDR3 sequence is 15 residues long. This same sample was also taken into another study, of yellow fever vaccine responses in identical twins.

V is TRBV4-3 and J is TRBJ2-6; D not resolved. This clonotype was obtained from a woman younger than 35 in good health. Specimen: PBMCs. DNA for the CDR3: TGCGCCAGCAGCCAAGCCGACGCTGGGGCCAACGTCCTGACTTTC. This sequence encodes CASSQADAGANVLTF.